This T cell receptor (beta chain) was sequenced in a study of CD8+ T cells in alopecia areata. Whole-study results and caveats: Researchers reported that TCR sharing among patients proved less clear than in mice, possibly HLA-linked. Scalp data also include sequences from resident alphabeta T cells of normal skin. Alopecia totalis/universalis scalp especially showed more expanded CD8+ clones than normal scalp.

RNA was extracted and reverse transcribed into cDNA as the sequencing template. TCRdb's table, derived via immunoSEQ multiplex PCR, lists solely in-frame clones and lacks some. The repertoire holds approximately 150,000 clones, 55% seen once, with around 5% in the top ten. Points on this clone: Antigen: not known.

Germline V lookup: CDR1 SNHLY, CDR2 FYNNEI. The CDR3 contains 12 residues. V shed 6 bases and J shed 4 bases, with 9 bases lying between them. The V and J genes are TRBV2 and TRBJ1-2, with D hard to call. Input material: CD4+ T cells sorted from blood. This TCR was sampled from a human donor in good health. The CDR3 region is CASRSWGYGYTF. In nucleotides, the CDR3 is TGTGCCAGCAGGTCCTGGGGCTATGGCTACACCTTC.